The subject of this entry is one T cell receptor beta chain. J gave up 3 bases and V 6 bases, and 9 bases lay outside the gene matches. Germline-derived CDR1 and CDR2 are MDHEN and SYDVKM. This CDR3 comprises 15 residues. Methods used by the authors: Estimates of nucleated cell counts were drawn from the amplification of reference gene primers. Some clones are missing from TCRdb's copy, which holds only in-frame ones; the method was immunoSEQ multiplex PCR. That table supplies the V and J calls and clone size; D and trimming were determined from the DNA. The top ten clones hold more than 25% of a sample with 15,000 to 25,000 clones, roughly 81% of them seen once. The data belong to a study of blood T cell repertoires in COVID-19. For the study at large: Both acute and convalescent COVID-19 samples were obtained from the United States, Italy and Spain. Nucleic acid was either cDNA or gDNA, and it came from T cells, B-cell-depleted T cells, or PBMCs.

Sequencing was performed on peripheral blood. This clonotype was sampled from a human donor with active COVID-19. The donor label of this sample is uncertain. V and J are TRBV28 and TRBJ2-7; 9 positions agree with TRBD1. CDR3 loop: CASRRPGTGRYEQYF. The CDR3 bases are TGTGCCAGCAGACGTCCCGGGACAGGGCGCTACGAGCAGTACTTC. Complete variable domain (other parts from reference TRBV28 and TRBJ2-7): DVKVTQSSRYLVKRTGEKVFLECVQDMDHENMFWYRQDPGLGLRLIYFSYDVKMKEKGDIPEGYSVSREKKERFSLILESASTNQTSMYLCASRRPGTGRYEQYFGPGTRLTVT.